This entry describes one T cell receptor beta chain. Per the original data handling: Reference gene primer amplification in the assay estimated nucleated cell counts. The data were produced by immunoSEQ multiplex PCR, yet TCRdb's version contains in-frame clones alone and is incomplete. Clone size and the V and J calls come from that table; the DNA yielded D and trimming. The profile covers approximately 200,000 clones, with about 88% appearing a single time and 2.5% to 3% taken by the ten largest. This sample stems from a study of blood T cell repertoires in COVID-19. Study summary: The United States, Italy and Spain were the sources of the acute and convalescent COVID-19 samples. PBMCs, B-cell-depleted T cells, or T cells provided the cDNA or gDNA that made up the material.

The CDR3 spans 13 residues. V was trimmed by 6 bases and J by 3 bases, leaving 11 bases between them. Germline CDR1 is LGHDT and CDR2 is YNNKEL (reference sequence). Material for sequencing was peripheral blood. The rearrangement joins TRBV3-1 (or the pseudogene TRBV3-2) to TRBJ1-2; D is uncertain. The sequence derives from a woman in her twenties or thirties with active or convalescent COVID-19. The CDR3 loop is CASRGGLDYGYTF. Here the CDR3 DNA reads TGTGCCAGCAGGGGAGGGCTTGACTATGGCTACACCTTC.